This TCR beta chain was sequenced for a study of cytomegalovirus exposure and HLA in healthy donors. Findings and caveats of the study: The study reported that TCR beta sequences accurately predicted HLA-A and HLA-B alleles in most subjects. In a later analysis, V- and J-gene trimming of beta chains associated with a DCLRE1C missense variant, replicated independently. Both high specificity and high sensitivity reportedly marked the classifier's diagnosis of cytomegalovirus status.

Concerning this clone: Antigen unknown.

In the PCR, 60 Vbeta and 13 Jbeta primers were used. Clones were read by immunoSEQ multiplex PCR, and TCRdb kept only the in-frame ones, dropping some. The sample lists roughly 140,000 clones, approximately 79% occurring once. This sequence was found in a man aged 50 to 60 in good health and CMV-seropositive. Sequenced: PBMCs.

Here the CDR3 DNA reads TGTGCCAGCAGCCTTCGACAGCAAATCATGAACACTGAAGCTTTCTTT. Translated: CASSLRQQIMNTEAFF. This rearrangement joins TRBV13 to TRBJ1-1; tentative D call: TRBD1 (5 bases). This CDR3 comprises 16 residues. Trimming took off 5 bases at V and 0 bases at J, with 16 bases between the two ends. CDR1 and CDR2 from the germline V gene are PRHDT and FYEKMQ (reference sequence).